Each of the 4 T cell receptor beta chains below was sequenced from the same sample in a study of cytomegalovirus exposure and HLA in healthy donors. PCR employed 60 Vbeta and 13 Jbeta primers. The data were produced by immunoSEQ multiplex PCR, yet TCRdb's version contains in-frame clones alone and is incomplete. The sample table sets out roughly 190,000 clones. The sequenced material came from PBMCs. The receptors come from a woman aged 18-29 years in good health and CMV-seropositive.

The chain uses TRBV30 and TRBJ2-5, with D possibly TRBD1 on 5 matching bases. V was clipped by 2 bases and J by 4 bases, with 5 bases between them. Per the germline V gene, CDR1 is GTSNPN and CDR2 is SVGIG (reference sequence). There are 11 residues in the CDR3. CDR3 sequence reads: CAWSRGETQYF. DNA for the CDR3: TGTGCCTGGAGTAGGGGAGAGACCCAGTACTTC.

The chain uses TRBV4-2 and TRBJ2-3; 8 nucleotides match TRBD2. Germline CDR1 is LGHNA and CDR2 is YNFKEQ. With V trimmed by 4 bases and J by 3 bases, 9 bases remained unmatched. There are 16 residues in the CDR3. CDR3 sequence reads: CASSRTSGSLTDTQYF. The CDR3 nucleotides read TGTGCCAGCAGCCGAACGAGCGGGAGTTTAACAGATACGCAGTATTTT.

In DNA, the CDR3 is TGTGCCAGCAGCTTTTACAGGGGGAGTAGGAACACTGAAGCTTTCTTT. Protein sequence: CASSFYRGSRNTEAFF. This chain connects TRBV7-2 to TRBJ1-1, with TRBD1 matching over 8 bases. V shed 3 bases and J 1 base; nucleotides not matched to a gene: 7. The CDR3 loop spans 16 amino acids. Germline V gene sequence: CDR1 SGHTA, CDR2 FQGNSA.

V usage is TRBV7-9 and J usage is TRBJ2-5; 9 nucleotides match TRBD2. CDR3 size: 16 residues. The V gene end was trimmed by 5 bases and the J gene end by 2 bases; junction bases not matched to a gene: 9. Germline loops: CDR1 SEHNR, CDR2 FQNEAQ (reference sequence). The CDR3 DNA follows: TGTGCCAGCAGCCGCCTGCCTACTAGCGGGCAAGAGACCCAGTACTTC. Its protein is CASSRLPTSGQETQYF. Complete variable domain (other parts from reference TRBV7-9 and TRBJ2-5): DTGVSQNPRHKITKRGQNVTFRCDPISEHNRLYWYRQTLGQGPEFLTYFQNEAQLEKSRLLSDRFSAERPKGSFSTLEIQRTEQGDSAMYLCASSRLPTSGQETQYFGPGTRLLVL.